This TCR beta chain was sequenced during a study of CD8 T cells in ankylosing spondylitis. One entry per CDR3 protein, called by TCRdb with MiXCR from the 5' RACE reads. Of around 150,000 distinct CDR3 sequences listed, under 45% were seen once; the top ten hold over 12%. V shed 6 bases and J 2 bases; nucleotides not matched to a gene: 16. This CDR3 contains 18 residues. Study outcomes and limitations: Certain motif variants had earlier been reported in reactive arthritis synovial fluid and blood. The study looked at matched synovial fluid samples from ankylosing spondylitis patients. Disease-linked clones were reported to be significantly enriched there.

This clonotype was observed a single time. The antigen is not known. This clonotype originated in a male donor with ankylosing spondylitis. V gene TRBV12-3 or TRBV12-4 combines with J gene TRBJ2-1; 7 bases map to TRBD2. Specimen: synovial fluid, either unsorted or a sorted T cell fraction (not recorded which). The CDR3, as DNA: TGTGCCAGCAGCCGTCACAAAGCCGGGACTATTACCTACAATGAGCAGTTCTTC. Amino acid sequence: CASSRHKAGTITYNEQFF.